This TCR beta chain stems from a study of cytomegalovirus exposure and HLA in healthy donors. Overall study results and limits: Earlier results showed most TCR beta V segments being productive about 90% or about 30% of the time. A missense DCLRE1C variant was associated with V- and J-gene trimming of TCR beta chains in a later analysis, and an independent cohort replicated the association. Across donors, most TCRs were seen rarely, yet some public ones were widespread. Investigators reported around 150 TCR beta chains as tied to cytomegalovirus.

Germline V gene lookup returns CDR1 SGDLS and CDR2 YYNGEE. V gave up 3 bases and J gave up 10 bases; unmatched junction bases: 4. The CDR3 totals 12 residues. Note on this clone: Its antigen remains unknown.

Primers: 60 Vbeta forward and 13 Jbeta reverse. TCRdb's copy holds only in-frame clones and misses some; the assay was immunoSEQ multiplex PCR. The sample yields approximately 110,000 clones, roughly 80% seen once. The chain links TRBV9 to TRBJ2-1; 7 bases match TRBD1. Sample: PBMCs. This clonotype originated in a female donor in good health and CMV-seropositive. The DNA for the CDR3 is TGTGCCAGCAGCGGGGGACAGATAGAGCAGTTCTTC. Encoded protein: CASSGGQIEQFF. The full variable domain, with the rest looked up from reference TRBV9 and TRBJ2-1, is DSGVTQTPKHLITATGQRVTLRCSPRSGDLSVYWYQQSLDQGLQFLIQYYNGEERAKGNILERFSAQQFPDLHSELNLSSLELGDSALYFCASSGGQIEQFFGPGTRLTVL.